Listed below are T cell receptor beta chains from one sample, sequenced in a study of blood T cells in healthy people across ages. TCRdb redid the calling of the 5' RACE reads with MiXCR, one entry per CDR3 protein. The sample holds about 640,000 distinct CDR3 sequences; about 54% are singletons and the top ten take 30% to 40%. Sequencing used blood. These receptor sequences come from a man between 60 and 75 years old in good health. The CDR3 runs from the conserved cysteine through the conserved F or W. Size values are once, few and many counts, or a class for expanded clones, and some rows have none.

>.|.|TRBV6-6
CASTDRGEQYF
>TRBJ1-4|.|TRBV20-1
CSARDPRGDEKLFF
>TRBJ2-5|.|TRBV18
CASSPPSGQETQYF
>TRBJ2-1|few|TRBV5-1
CASSPQQGAGGFF
>TRBJ1-2|medium-sized|TRBV4-2
CASSLGQGGNYGYTF
>TRBJ2-5|few|TRBV7-2
CASSLDPGQETQYF
>TRBJ2-7|.|TRBV25-1
CASSSPWGYEQYF
>TRBJ2-2|.|TRBV5-6
CASSQVLTQNTGELFF
>TRBJ2-5|few|TRBV20-1
CSARWAGQETQYF
>TRBJ2-1|.|TRBV7-2
CASSPHMGPTGEFF
>TRBJ2-1|.|TRBV18
CASSRYTDEQFF
>TRBJ2-7|once|TRBV7-2
CASSVEPGSYEQYF
>TRBJ2-1|.|TRBV4-2
CASSQGFSSGEQFF
>TRBJ2-5|few|TRBV4-1
CASSHIVGTQYF
>TRBJ1-5|.|TRBV29-1
CSVGAEGQPQHF